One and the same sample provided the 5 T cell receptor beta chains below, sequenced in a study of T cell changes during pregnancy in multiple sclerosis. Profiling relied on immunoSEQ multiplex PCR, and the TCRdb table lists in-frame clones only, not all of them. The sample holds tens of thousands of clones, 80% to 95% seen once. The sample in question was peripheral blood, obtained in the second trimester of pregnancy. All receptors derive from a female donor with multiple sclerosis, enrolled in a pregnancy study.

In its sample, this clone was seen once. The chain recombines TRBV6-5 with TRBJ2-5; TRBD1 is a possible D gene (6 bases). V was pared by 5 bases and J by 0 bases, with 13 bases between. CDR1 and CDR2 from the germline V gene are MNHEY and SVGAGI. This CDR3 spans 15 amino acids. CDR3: CASSNGQTYQETQYF. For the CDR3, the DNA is TGTGCCAGCAGTAACGGACAGACGTACCAAGAGACCCAGTACTTC.

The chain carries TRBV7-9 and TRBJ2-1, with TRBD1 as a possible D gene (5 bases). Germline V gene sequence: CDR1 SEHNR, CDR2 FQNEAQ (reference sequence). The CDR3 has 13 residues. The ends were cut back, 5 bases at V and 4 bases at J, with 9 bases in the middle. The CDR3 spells CASSLGAYNEQFF. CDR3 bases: TGTGCCAGCAGCCTAGGGGCATACAATGAGCAGTTCTTC.

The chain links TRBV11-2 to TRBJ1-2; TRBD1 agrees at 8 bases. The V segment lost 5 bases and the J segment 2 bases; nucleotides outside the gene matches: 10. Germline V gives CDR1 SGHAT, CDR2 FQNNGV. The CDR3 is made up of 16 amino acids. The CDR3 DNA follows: TGTGCCAGCAGCCGCACGACAGGGGCTGCCAACTATGGCTACACCTTC. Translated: CASSRTTGAANYGYTF.

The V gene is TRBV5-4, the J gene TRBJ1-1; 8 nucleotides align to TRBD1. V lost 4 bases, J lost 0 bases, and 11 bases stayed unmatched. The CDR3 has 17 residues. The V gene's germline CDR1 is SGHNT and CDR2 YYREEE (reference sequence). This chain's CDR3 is CASSRLGQGGLNTEAFF. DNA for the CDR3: TGTGCCAGCAGCAGGCTTGGACAGGGCGGATTGAACACTGAAGCTTTCTTT.

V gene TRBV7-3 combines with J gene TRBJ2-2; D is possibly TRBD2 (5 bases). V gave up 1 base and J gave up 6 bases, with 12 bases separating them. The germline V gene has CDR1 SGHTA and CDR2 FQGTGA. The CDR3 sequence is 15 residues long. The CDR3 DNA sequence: TGTGCCAGCAGCTTAAGTTTGCCCGGGGCCGGGGAGCTGTTTTTT. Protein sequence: CASSLSLPGAGELFF.